The clone carrying this TCR beta chain was counted many times. What it recognizes is unknown. Axillary draining lymph nodes of breast cancer patients supplied the node samples. This entry belongs to a study of breast tumors, draining lymph nodes, adjacent tissues. Findings and limits, study-wide: Compared with lymph nodes, tumors were less diverse; compared with nontumor tissue, more.

From the multiplex PCR reads, TCRdb called clonotypes with MiXCR, one entry per CDR3 protein. In the table there are roughly 130,000 distinct CDR3 sequences, 15% to 20% of which are singletons. The CDR3 sequence is 15 residues long. Germline V gives CDR1 SGHRS, CDR2 YFSETQ. After removal of 3 bases from V and 7 bases from J, the junction contained 6 bases not matched to a gene. The chain carries TRBV5-1 and TRBJ1-6; 8 bases match TRBD1. Source material: axillary lymph node tissue. This sequence originates from a female donor with breast cancer. Some clones in this sample may be carry-over from other donors' samples. CDR3 in amino acids: CASSSPDRVNSPLHF. Here the CDR3 DNA reads TGCGCCAGCAGCTCACCGGACAGGGTAAATTCACCCCTCCACTTT.